This T cell receptor beta chain was sequenced during a study of PD-1 blockade in classical Hodgkin lymphoma. Points from the study as a whole: Lower baseline TCR diversity was reported for newly diagnosed patients than for healthy donors. There remain no defined causes for the repertoire differences, which possibly reflect disease activity or prior therapy.

Time point here: newly diagnosed, previously untreated cHL patient sample. Serving as comparison were PBMCs from newly diagnosed, untreated classical Hodgkin lymphoma, which were sequenced alongside the relapsed/refractory trial patients. A note on this clone: What it recognizes is unknown.

TCRdb keeps only in-frame clones here, not all; method: immunoSEQ multiplex PCR. The repertoire holds about 20,000 clones, with about nine tenths as singletons. Between the trimmed V and J ends, which lost 6 bases and 5 bases, there was a span of 11 bases. This CDR3 has 14 residues. Germline CDR1 and CDR2: MGHDK and SYGVNS. The clonotype was recovered from a human donor with classical Hodgkin lymphoma. The material sequenced was peripheral blood mononuclear cells (PBMCs). The gene calls are TRBV25-1 and TRBJ1-6; D possibly corresponds to TRBD1 (6 bases). The CDR3 sequence is CASRLQGNNSPLHF. The CDR3 DNA reads as TGTGCCAGCAGACTACAGGGAAATAATTCACCCCTCCACTTT.